In this sample, the clone carrying this T cell receptor (beta chain) turned up a few times. Its matching antigen is unknown. This record belongs to a study of blood T cells in healthy people across ages. The study's findings and limits: Per million T cells, the diversity of TCR beta decreased roughly linearly as age advanced.

The authors ran a second PCR of about 6 to 11 cycles using a sample-barcoded 5' primer and a J-beta primer mix. Using its own MiXCR run on the 5' RACE reads, TCRdb lists one record per CDR3 protein. This sample has around 1,000,000 distinct CDR3 sequences, with roughly two fifths found just once. Per germline, CDR1 SGHTA and CDR2 FQGNSA. Trimming removed 2 bases from V and 0 bases from J, with 17 bases in between. The CDR3 totals 18 residues. This TCR derives from a man younger than 35 in good health. Sample: blood. J is TRBJ2-4 and V is TRBV7-2, with D unresolved. CDR3 in DNA: TGTGCCAGCAGCTTAACAGAATTAGAGCCACTAGCCAAAAACATTCAGTACTTC. Protein sequence: CASSLTELEPLAKNIQYF.